The 25 T cell receptor beta chains below all came from one sample that was sequenced in a study of blood T cell repertoires in COVID-19 (dated by TCRdb to about 2020). The library was generated by the immunoSEQ multiplex PCR assay. Entries here come from immuneACCESS through TCRdb and include only in-frame sequences with V and J called. Some clones fail to appear in such tables; in the studies checked, an unresolved V gene covers under half of the shortfall, and the cause of the remainder is unknown. In all, the sample holds about 110,000 clones, and about three quarters of those were seen once. The leading ten clones occupy about a sixth of the sample. Specimen: peripheral blood. Receptors originate from a woman at least 80 years old with active or convalescent COVID-19.

This chain links TRBV5-1 with TRBJ1-6, with 10 bases lining up with TRBD1. Looked up from germline, CDR1 is SGHRS and CDR2 is YFSETQ. The CDR3 is made up of 15 amino acids. Germline trimming cut 1 base from V and 9 bases from J; bases unmatched to any gene: 4. This chain's CDR3 is CASSLFGTGASPLHF. The CDR3 DNA is TGCGCCAGCAGCTTGTTCGGGACAGGGGCTTCACCCCTCCACTTT.

The V call is TRBV6-2 or TRBV6-3, the J call TRBJ2-2; 7 bases line up with TRBD2. Unmatched junction bases numbered 2, after V lost 4 bases and J lost 6 bases. The CDR3 length is 13 residues. The V gene's germline CDR1 is MNHEY and CDR2 SVGEGT. DNA for the CDR3: TGTGCCAGCAGTTCAGCGGGACCCGGGGAGCTGTTTTTT. Its protein is CASSSAGPGELFF.

This chain joins TRBV4-3 and TRBJ2-1; D is perhaps TRBD1 (6 bases). Per germline, CDR1 LGHNA and CDR2 YSLEER. The CDR3 runs 16 residues. V lost 1 base, J lost 7 bases, and 17 bases lay in between. The CDR3 DNA sequence: TGCGCCAGCAGCCAAGCTTGGAATACAGGGAGAAATGAGCAGTTCTTC. Its protein is CASSQAWNTGRNEQFF.

The chain employs TRBV5-1 and TRBJ1-1; a possible D gene is TRBD1 (5 bases). Germline V gives CDR1 SGHRS, CDR2 YFSETQ. The V end lost 0 bases, the J end lost 0 bases, and 12 bases lay between the germline ends. CDR3 size: 16 residues. CDR3 in DNA: TGCGCCAGCAGCTTGGCCGGGGGACGTTTGAACACTGAAGCTTTCTTT. This translates into CASSLAGGRLNTEAFF.

The chain is built from TRBV2 and TRBJ2-1; 12 nucleotides line up with TRBD2. There are 15 residues in the CDR3. V gave up 3 bases and J gave up 9 bases; unmatched junction bases: 6. Germline lookup yields CDR1 SNHLY and CDR2 FYNNEI. The CDR3 protein is CASSDLAGGRGEQFF. The DNA of the CDR3 is TGTGCCAGCAGTGATCTAGCGGGAGGGCGGGGTGAGCAGTTCTTC.

The genes are TRBV5-1 and TRBJ1-4, with TRBD1 as a possible D gene (5 bases). CDR1 and CDR2 (germline): SGHRS, YFSETQ. The CDR3 consists of 15 residues. V lost 4 bases, J lost 8 bases, and 18 bases lay in between. CDR3 nucleotides: TGCGCCAGCAGCCCCCTGACGGGGGTGAGGGAAAAACTGTTTTTT. Protein product: CASSPLTGVREKLFF.

V gene TRBV7-9 combines with J gene TRBJ2-3; 11 bases agree with TRBD1. This CDR3 contains 15 residues. The germline V gene encodes CDR1 SEHNR and CDR2 FQNEAQ (reference sequence). Trimming removed 5 bases from V and 4 bases from J; junction bases left unmatched: 5. The CDR3 sequence is CASSPGQGAPDTQYF. The CDR3 bases are TGTGCCAGCAGCCCCGGACAGGGGGCTCCAGATACGCAGTATTTT.

This rearrangement joins TRBV5-1 to TRBJ2-7; D call uncertain. The CDR3 runs 15 residues. CDR1 is SGHRS and CDR2 is YFSETQ in the germline V gene. Trimming removed 0 bases from V and 7 bases from J, with 17 bases in between. In DNA, the CDR3 is TGCGCCAGCAGCTTGGGGGCAGGCTGGAAGGAAGAGCAGTACTTC. This encodes CASSLGAGWKEEQYF.

Here the CDR3 reads CASRPISGPAYEQYF. In DNA form, the CDR3 reads TGTGCCAGCAGGCCCATAAGCGGGCCGGCTTACGAGCAGTACTTC. The V and J genes are TRBV28 and TRBJ2-7; TRBD2 is a possible D gene (6 bases). V lost 6 bases, J lost 4 bases, and 19 bases lay in between. This CDR3 has 15 residues. The germline CDR1 and CDR2 sequences are MDHEN and SYDVKM.

The genes are TRBV4-1 and TRBJ1-2, with D unclear. The CDR3 spans 16 residues. Trimming shortened V by 1 base and J by 0 bases, and 12 bases separated the two germline ends. Germline loops: CDR1 MGHRA, CDR2 YSYEKL. CDR3 sequence reads: CASSQVVQPANYGYTF. For the CDR3, the DNA is TGCGCCAGCAGCCAAGTGGTACAGCCAGCTAACTATGGCTACACCTTC.

The J gene is TRBJ2-3, the V gene TRBV7-9, with TRBD1 matching 7 bases. V was clipped by 5 bases and J by 0 bases; unmatched bases: 5. In germline, CDR1 is SEHNR, CDR2 FQNEAQ (reference sequence). This CDR3 comprises 15 residues. The CDR3 sequence is CASSPPDRSTDTQYF. CDR3 nucleotide sequence: TGTGCCAGCAGCCCCCCGGACAGGAGCACAGATACGCAGTATTTT.

The CDR3 DNA reads TGTGCCAGCAGCCAAAGGCGGGAGTCAGATACGCAGTATTTT. Protein product: CASSQRRESDTQYF. The rearrangement uses TRBV9 and TRBJ2-3; 7 bases match TRBD2. CDR1 and CDR2 (germline): SGDLS, YYNGEE. The CDR3 is 14 residues long. V lost 4 bases and J lost 4; bases outside the gene matches: 6.

The chain couples TRBV6-5 to TRBJ1-1; TRBD1 agrees at 10 bases. The junction had 5 bases not matched to a gene; V was cut back by 2 bases and J by 5 bases. This CDR3 is built from 15 residues. Germline lookup yields CDR1 MNHEY and CDR2 SVGAGI. This CDR3 is CASSYQTGGLTEAFF. DNA of the CDR3: TGTGCCAGCAGTTACCAGACAGGGGGCTTGACTGAAGCTTTCTTT.

V and J are TRBV15 and TRBJ2-1, with a possible D match to TRBD1 (5 bases). The V and J ends lost 0 bases and 1 base respectively, with 10 bases between them. This CDR3 contains 16 residues. Per germline, CDR1 LNHNV and CDR2 YYDKDF (reference sequence). The CDR3 is CATSRDVGVSYNEQFF. CDR3 DNA sequence: TGTGCCACCAGCAGAGATGTAGGGGTTTCCTACAATGAGCAGTTCTTC.

The gene calls are TRBV27 and TRBJ2-4, with D tentatively TRBD1 (6 bases). The CDR3 length is 13 residues. The V gene lost 3 bases and the J gene lost 7 bases, with 10 bases spanning the gap. Germline CDR1 reads MNHEY; CDR2 reads SMNVEV (reference sequence). The CDR3 spells CASSFLGQNIQYF. CDR3 DNA sequence: TGTGCCAGCAGTTTCTTAGGACAGAACATTCAGTACTTC.

This chain uses TRBV19 with TRBJ1-1, with D possibly matching TRBD1 (6 bases). V dropped 0 bases and J dropped 5 bases, with 10 bases sitting between them. The CDR3 extends over 14 amino acids. Germline-derived CDR1 and CDR2 are LNHDA and SQIVND (reference sequence). The CDR3 spells CASSIDITGTEAFF. In DNA form, the CDR3 reads TGTGCCAGTAGTATAGATATCACAGGGACTGAAGCTTTCTTT.

This chain joins TRBV12-3 or TRBV12-4 and TRBJ1-1; D is perhaps TRBD1 (5 bases). Trimming removed 5 bases at V and 5 bases at J, with 6 bases between. There are 11 residues in the CDR3. The CDR3 loop is CASSRGTEAFF. CDR3 sequence (DNA): TGTGCCAGCAGTAGGGGTACTGAAGCTTTCTTT.

V usage is TRBV29-1 and J usage is TRBJ2-5; possibly TRBD2 for D (6 bases). Germline V gene lookup returns CDR1 SQVTM and CDR2 ANQGSEA. The CDR3 contains 14 residues. V gave up 0 bases and J gave up 5 bases, with 13 bases separating them. The DNA of the CDR3 is TGCAGCGTTGAAGACCGGGGGTTCCTGGAGACCCAGTACTTC. This translates into CSVEDRGFLETQYF.

The chain has TRBV18 and TRBJ1-2; D gene unclear. V lost 2 bases and J 8 bases, leaving 12 bases between the germline ends. Per germline, CDR1 KGHSH and CDR2 LQKENI. There are 13 residues in the CDR3. Here the CDR3 reads CASSPEEGRGYTF. As DNA, the CDR3 is TGTGCCAGCTCACCAGAGGAGGGTCGGGGCTACACCTTC.

About this clone itself: Since a much larger clone is just one base distant, this may be a read error. The V gene is TRBV7-9, the J gene TRBJ2-7; TRBD1 aligns across 11 bases. The germline V gene has CDR1 SEHNR and CDR2 FQNEAQ (reference sequence). The CDR3 sequence is 14 residues long. V shed 4 bases and J 2 bases; nucleotides not matched to a gene: 1. The CDR3 loop reads CASSSGQGAYEQYF. The CDR3 region has the DNA TGTGCCAGCAGCTCGGGACAGGGGGCCTACGAGCAGTACTTC.

This chain uses TRBV9 with TRBJ2-7; weak D call: TRBD1 (5 bases). Germline CDR1 is SGDLS and CDR2 is YYNGEE. The V and J ends lost 0 bases and 6 bases respectively, with 13 bases between them. The CDR3 is made up of 14 amino acids. The CDR3 DNA reads TGTGCCAGCAGCGTAGCCCCGTTGGGGCGCGAGCAGTACTTC. The encoded protein is CASSVAPLGREQYF. Supplemented by reference TRBV9 and TRBJ2-7, the full variable domain reads DSGVTQTPKHLITATGQRVTLRCSPRSGDLSVYWYQQSLDQGLQFLIQYYNGEERAKGNILERFSAQQFPDLHSELNLSSLELGDSALYFCASSVAPLGREQYFGPGTRLTVT.

The V gene is TRBV5-1, the J gene TRBJ2-1; 10 bases match TRBD2. The J segment lost 9 bases and the V segment lost 0 bases, leaving 6 bases of the junction unmatched. Germline CDR1 SGHRS, CDR2 YFSETQ. This CDR3 spans 15 amino acids. The CDR3: CASSLAASGRAEQFF. In nucleotides, the CDR3 is TGCGCCAGCAGCTTGGCCGCTAGCGGGAGAGCTGAGCAGTTCTTC.

CDR3 loop: CASSYDRVGEKLFF. CDR3 in DNA: TGTGCCAGCAGTTACGACAGGGTAGGGGAAAAACTGTTTTTT. The V gene is TRBV5-8, the J gene TRBJ1-4, with 7 nucleotides matching TRBD1. There are 14 residues in the CDR3. Per the germline V gene, CDR1 is SGHTS and CDR2 is YDEGEE. The J segment lost 8 bases and the V segment lost 5 bases, leaving 9 bases of the junction unmatched.

This sequence joins TRBV7-9 and TRBJ1-6; D unresolved. This CDR3 contains 14 residues. The germline V gene has CDR1 SEHNR and CDR2 FQNEAQ (reference sequence). V was pared by 5 bases and J by 7 bases, with 12 bases between. DNA for the CDR3: TGTGCCAGCAGCGCTGGTCTCGGGAATTCACCCCTCCACTTT. It translates to CASSAGLGNSPLHF.

V is TRBV4-1 and J is TRBJ2-5; D is perhaps TRBD2 (7 bases). Germline CDR1 and CDR2: MGHRA and YSYEKL. Trimming took off 0 bases at V and 5 bases at J, with 16 bases between the two ends. The CDR3 length is 16 residues. The CDR3 DNA is TGCGCCAGCAGCCAAGAAGGTGGGGGCGGGGGTGAGACCCAGTACTTC. Its protein product is CASSQEGGGGGETQYF.